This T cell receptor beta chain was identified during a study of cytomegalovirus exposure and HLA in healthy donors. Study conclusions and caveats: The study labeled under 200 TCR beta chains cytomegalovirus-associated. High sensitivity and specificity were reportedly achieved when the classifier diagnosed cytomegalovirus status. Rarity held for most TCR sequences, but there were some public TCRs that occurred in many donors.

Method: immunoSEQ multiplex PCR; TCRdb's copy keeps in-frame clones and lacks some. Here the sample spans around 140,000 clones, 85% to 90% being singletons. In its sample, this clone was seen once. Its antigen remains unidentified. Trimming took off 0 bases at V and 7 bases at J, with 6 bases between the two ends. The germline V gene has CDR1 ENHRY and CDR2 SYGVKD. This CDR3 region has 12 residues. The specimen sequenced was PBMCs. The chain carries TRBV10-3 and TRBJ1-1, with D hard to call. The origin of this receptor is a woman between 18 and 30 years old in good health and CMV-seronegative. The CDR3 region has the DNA TGTGCCATCAGTGAGTCACTAATTGAAGCTTTCTTT. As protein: CAISESLIEAFF.